The next 14 T cell receptor beta chains were all read from a single sample in a study of response to subunit inactivated influenza vaccine. One entry per CDR3 protein, called by TCRdb with MiXCR from the RT-PCR reads. Among 430,000 or so distinct CDR3 sequences listed, approximately 10% were seen once. The sample in question was PBMCs from blood, obtained 40 to 50 days after vaccination. The receptors originated from a man in his fifties or sixties who received an inactivated influenza vaccine.

This clonotype was seen a handful of times. The gene calls are TRBV11-1 and TRBJ2-3; 11 nucleotides match TRBD2. The CDR3 totals 18 residues. The V and J ends lost 0 bases and 0 bases, in that order; junction bases with no gene match: 5. From germline, CDR1 is SGHAT and CDR2 FQDESV (reference sequence). CDR3 region: CASSLAALAGGSTDTQYF. The DNA for the CDR3 is TGTGCCAGCAGCTTAGCTGCTCTAGCGGGAGGCAGCACAGATACGCAGTATTTT.

V gene TRBV3-1 combines with J gene TRBJ1-5; 7 bases are shared with TRBD1. After removal of 1 base from V and 4 bases from J, the junction contained 4 bases not matched to a gene. Germline lookup yields CDR1 LGHDT and CDR2 YNNKEL (reference sequence). The CDR3 spans 15 residues. CDR3 sequence (DNA): TGTGCCAGCAGCCAAGCGGGACAGCTTAATCAGCCCCAGCATTTT. Translating it yields CASSQAGQLNQPQHF.

This clonotype was counted many times. The chain is built from TRBV5-1 and TRBJ1-1, with 8 bases lining up with TRBD1. This CDR3 has 15 residues. The V gene end was trimmed by 0 bases and the J gene end by 0 bases; junction bases not matched to a gene: 1. Per the germline V gene, CDR1 is SGHRS and CDR2 is YFSETQ. The CDR3 DNA reads TGCGCCAGCAGCTTGGACAGGGGGGTGAACACTGAAGCTTTCTTT. Protein sequence: CASSLDRGVNTEAFF.

This clonotype was found a few times. This sequence joins TRBV20-1 and TRBJ1-1, with D perhaps matching TRBD1 (5 bases). Deletions cut 7 bases from V and 4 bases from J, with 10 bases between. Per germline, CDR1 DFQATT and CDR2 SNEGSKA (reference sequence). CDR3 length: 11 residues. DNA of the CDR3: TGCAGTGTCCCCAGGGTCACTGAAGCTTTCTTT. Encoded protein: CSVPRVTEAFF.

The rearrangement links TRBV4-3 to TRBJ1-4, with 9 positions matching TRBD1. Germline V CDR1 and CDR2: LGHNA, YSLEER. The trim removed 0 bases at V and 7 bases at J, leaving 6 bases unmatched. The CDR3 length is 16 residues. The CDR3 bases are TGCGCCAGCAGCCAAGATCTTCGACAGGGGGGTGAAAAACTGTTTTTT. Amino acids: CASSQDLRQGGEKLFF.

This clonotype has more than one count but fewer than ten. Relative to the germline gene, one junction end is altered; a read error may explain this. This chain uses TRBV5-1 with TRBJ1-1, with unresolved D. CDR1 and CDR2 (germline): SGHRS, YFSETQ. The CDR3 is made up of 13 amino acids. The CDR3 loop reads CASSLSGNTEVFF. The CDR3 DNA reads as TGCGCCAGCAGCTTGAGTGGTAACACTGAAGTTTTCTTT.

This clonotype was observed many times. The chain recombines TRBV29-1 with TRBJ2-1, with 15 bases aligning to TRBD2. CDR1 is SQVTM, CDR2 ANQGSEA, per germline. V lost 3 bases to trimming and J lost 7 bases; unmatched junction nucleotides: 7. The CDR3 consists of 16 residues. CDR3 nucleotide sequence: TGCAGCGTTGAGGGACTAGCGGGAGGTGTATGGAATGAGCAGTTCTTC. This translates into CSVEGLAGGVWNEQFF.

The V gene is TRBV20-1, the J gene TRBJ2-7; perhaps TRBD1 as D (5 bases). This CDR3 has 14 residues. Trimming took off 3 bases at V and 4 bases at J, with 16 bases between the two ends. CDR1 is DFQATT and CDR2 is SNEGSKA in the germline V gene (reference sequence). Here the CDR3 DNA reads TGCAGTGCTAGTAGGTCAGGGCTCACTTACGAGCAGTACTTC. As protein: CSASRSGLTYEQYF.

The rearrangement joins TRBV6-1 to TRBJ2-3; 7 bases align to TRBD1. After removal of 6 bases from V and 5 bases from J, the junction contained 8 bases not matched to a gene. This CDR3 region has 14 residues. Germline loops: CDR1 MNHNS, CDR2 SASEGT. CDR3 sequence reads: CASRTGTARDTQYF. CDR3 bases: TGTGCCAGCAGGACCGGGACAGCCCGAGATACGCAGTATTTT.

The rearrangement uses TRBV7-6 and TRBJ2-7; 13 bases match TRBD2. There are 15 residues in the CDR3. With V trimmed by 4 bases and J by 2 bases, 2 bases remained unmatched. Germline V gene data show CDR1 as SGHVS and CDR2 as FNYEAQ. The CDR3 loop is CASSYGTSGAYEQYF. CDR3 DNA sequence: TGTGCCAGCAGCTATGGGACTAGCGGGGCCTACGAGCAGTACTTC.

The CDR3 DNA sequence: TGTGCCAGCAGCTACGCAGGGGCATCACCCCTCCACTTT. It encodes CASSYAGASPLHF. The chain has TRBV3-1 and TRBJ1-6; possibly TRBD1 for D (6 bases). Per germline, CDR1 LGHDT and CDR2 YNNKEL (reference sequence). V was cut by 5 bases and J by 10 bases, with 12 bases left in between. The CDR3 covers 13 residues.

A few counts support this clonotype. This sequence joins TRBV5-1 and TRBJ1-5, with 7 bases aligning to TRBD1. The CDR3 has 13 amino acids. Looked up from germline, CDR1 is SGHRS and CDR2 is YFSETQ. The V gene end was trimmed by 4 bases and the J gene end by 9 bases; junction bases not matched to a gene: 7. CDR3 coding DNA: TGCGCCAGCAGCGAAGGGACAGATAGGCCCCAGCATTTT. Translating it yields CASSEGTDRPQHF.

The CDR3 sequence is CASSPGLQNTIYF. The CDR3 DNA is TGTGCCAGCAGTCCCGGGCTACAAAACACCATATATTTT. The chain combines TRBV25-1 with TRBJ1-3; D gene ambiguous. CDR1 MGHDK and CDR2 SYGVNS come from the germline V gene. V was trimmed by 5 bases and J by 6 bases, leaving 11 bases between them. The CDR3 extends over 13 amino acids.

The CDR3 DNA is TGCAGTGCTGGGACCCGAAAGGGCGAAAACATTCAGTACTTC. Encoded protein: CSAGTRKGENIQYF. This rearrangement joins TRBV20-1 to TRBJ2-4; D may correspond to TRBD1 or TRBD2 (5 bases each). Germline CDR1 and CDR2: DFQATT and SNEGSKA (reference sequence). Trimming shortened V by 5 bases and J by 5 bases, and 16 bases separated the two germline ends. There are 14 residues in the CDR3.